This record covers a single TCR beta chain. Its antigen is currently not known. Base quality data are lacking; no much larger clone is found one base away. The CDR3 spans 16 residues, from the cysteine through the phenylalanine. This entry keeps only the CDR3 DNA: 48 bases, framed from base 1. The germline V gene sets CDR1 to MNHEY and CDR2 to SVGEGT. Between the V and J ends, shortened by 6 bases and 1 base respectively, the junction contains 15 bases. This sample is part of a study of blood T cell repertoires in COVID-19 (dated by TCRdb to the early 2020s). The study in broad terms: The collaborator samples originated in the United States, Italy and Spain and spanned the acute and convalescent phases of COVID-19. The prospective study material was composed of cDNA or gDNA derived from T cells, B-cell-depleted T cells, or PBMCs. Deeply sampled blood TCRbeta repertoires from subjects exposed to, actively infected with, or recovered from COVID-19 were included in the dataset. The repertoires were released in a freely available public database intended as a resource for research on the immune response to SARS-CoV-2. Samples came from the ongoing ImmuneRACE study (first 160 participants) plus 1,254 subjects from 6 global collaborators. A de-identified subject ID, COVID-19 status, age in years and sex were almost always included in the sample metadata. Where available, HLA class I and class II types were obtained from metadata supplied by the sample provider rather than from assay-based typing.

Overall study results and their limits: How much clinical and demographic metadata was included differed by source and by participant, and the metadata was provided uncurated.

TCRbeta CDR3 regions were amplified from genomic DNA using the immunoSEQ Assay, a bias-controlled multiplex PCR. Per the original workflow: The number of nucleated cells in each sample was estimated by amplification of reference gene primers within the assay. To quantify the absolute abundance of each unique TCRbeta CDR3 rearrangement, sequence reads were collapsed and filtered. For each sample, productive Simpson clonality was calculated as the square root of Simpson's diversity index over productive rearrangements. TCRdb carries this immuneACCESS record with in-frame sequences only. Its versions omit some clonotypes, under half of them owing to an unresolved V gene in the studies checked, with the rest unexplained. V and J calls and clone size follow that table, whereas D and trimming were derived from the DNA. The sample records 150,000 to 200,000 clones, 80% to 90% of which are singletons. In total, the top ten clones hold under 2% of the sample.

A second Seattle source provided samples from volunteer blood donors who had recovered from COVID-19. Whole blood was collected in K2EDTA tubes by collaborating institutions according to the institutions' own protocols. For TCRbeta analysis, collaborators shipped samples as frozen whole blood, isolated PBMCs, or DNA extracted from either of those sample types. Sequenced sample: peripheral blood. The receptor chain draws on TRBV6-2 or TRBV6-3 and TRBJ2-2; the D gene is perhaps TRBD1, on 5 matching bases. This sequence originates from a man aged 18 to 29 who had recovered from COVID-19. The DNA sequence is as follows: TGTGCCAGCAGCCGTCCTGGGGCAGGGAACACCGGGGAGCTGTTTTTT. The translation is CASSRPGAGNTGELFF.